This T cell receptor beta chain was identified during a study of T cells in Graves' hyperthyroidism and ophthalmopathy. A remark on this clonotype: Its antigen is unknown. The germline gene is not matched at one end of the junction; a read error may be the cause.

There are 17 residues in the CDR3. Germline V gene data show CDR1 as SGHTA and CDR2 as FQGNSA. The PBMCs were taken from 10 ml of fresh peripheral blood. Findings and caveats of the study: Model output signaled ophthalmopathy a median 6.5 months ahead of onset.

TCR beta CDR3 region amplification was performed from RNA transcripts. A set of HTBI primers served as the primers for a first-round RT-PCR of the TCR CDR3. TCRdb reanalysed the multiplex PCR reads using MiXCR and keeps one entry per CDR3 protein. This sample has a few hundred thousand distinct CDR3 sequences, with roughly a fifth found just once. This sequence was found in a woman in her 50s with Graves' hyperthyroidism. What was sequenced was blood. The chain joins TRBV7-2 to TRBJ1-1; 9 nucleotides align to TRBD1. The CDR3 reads CAGSLEDRGISNTEAFF. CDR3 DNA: TGTGCCGGCAGCTTAGAGGACAGGGGCATATCGAACACTGAAGCTTTCTTT.